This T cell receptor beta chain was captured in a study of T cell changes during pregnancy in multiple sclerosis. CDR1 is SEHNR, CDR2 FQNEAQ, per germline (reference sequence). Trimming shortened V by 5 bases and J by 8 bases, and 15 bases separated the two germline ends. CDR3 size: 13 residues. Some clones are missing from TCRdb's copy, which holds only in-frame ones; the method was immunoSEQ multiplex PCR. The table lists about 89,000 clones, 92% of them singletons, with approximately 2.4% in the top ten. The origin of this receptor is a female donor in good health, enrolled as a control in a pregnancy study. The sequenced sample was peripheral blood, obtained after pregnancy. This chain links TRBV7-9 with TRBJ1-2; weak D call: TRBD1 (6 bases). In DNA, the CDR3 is TGTGCCAGCAGCCCACGGGACAAGCGGGGCTACACCTTC. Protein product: CASSPRDKRGYTF.